This TCR beta chain was sequenced in a study of identical twins. Regarding the study as a whole: Modelling approaches yielded underestimates of out-of-frame TCR alpha sharing between monozygotic twins. It was cross-sectional statistical analysis, not following the same donors, that the conclusions relied on.

Remarks on this clonotype: What it binds is unknown.

Template switching added a universal primer site; cDNA carried unique molecular identifiers. MiXCR was run by TCRdb on the 5' RACE reads, yielding one entry per CDR3 protein. This table has 1.5 million to 2 million distinct CDR3 sequences, 32% appearing once. V lost 3 bases, J lost 2 bases, and 16 bases lay in between. The germline V gene encodes CDR1 SEHNR and CDR2 FQNEAQ (reference sequence). The CDR3 is 16 amino acids. Sequencing was performed on cord blood. This chain links TRBV7-9 with TRBJ1-1, with D unresolved. The receptor's source is a newborn girl in good health. CDR3 sequence reads: CASSLEGVLPNTEAFF. In DNA form, the CDR3 reads TGTGCCAGCAGCTTGGAGGGTGTCCTTCCCAACACTGAAGCTTTCTTT.